A single sample is the source of the 8 T cell receptor beta chains below, sequenced in a study of regulatory T cells in long-lasting Graves disease. To make TCR beta libraries, researchers used iRepertoire HTBI primers and Arm-PCR of CDR3 regions. TCRdb itself ran the multiplex PCR reads through MiXCR, one entry per CDR3 protein. The sample records 400,000 to 650,000 distinct CDR3 sequences, roughly 16% being singletons. Time point meaning: newly diagnosed GD, antithyroid drugs for less than 3 months. PBMCs were the source of the RNA used for TCR sequencing. The same sample was also studied in work on T cells in Graves' hyperthyroidism and ophthalmopathy.

Source: peripheral blood mononuclear cells (PBMCs), taken at new diagnosis, from a patient treated with antithyroid drugs. The receptors were gathered from a woman aged 35-65 years with Graves disease.

This clonotype has more than one count but fewer than ten. V gene TRBV9 combines with J gene TRBJ2-1, with 10 bases matching TRBD2. The V gene end was trimmed by 0 bases and the J gene end by 4 bases; junction bases not matched to a gene: 4. The CDR3 is 16 amino acids. CDR1 and CDR2 from the germline V gene are SGDLS and YYNGEE. The CDR3 DNA sequence: TGTGCCAGCAGCGTAGGTGGTAGCGGGGGGTACAATGAGCAGTTCTTC. As protein: CASSVGGSGGYNEQFF. Variable domain in full (rest from reference TRBV9 and TRBJ2-1): DSGVTQTPKHLITATGQRVTLRCSPRSGDLSVYWYQQSLDQGLQFLIQYYNGEERAKGNILERFSAQQFPDLHSELNLSSLELGDSALYFCASSVGGSGGYNEQFFGPGTRLTVL.

This clonotype was found many times. V gene TRBV5-1 combines with J gene TRBJ2-3; D call uncertain. V was shortened by 3 bases and J by 1 base, with 9 bases between the two germline ends. This CDR3 has 14 amino acids. In germline, CDR1 is SGHRS, CDR2 YFSETQ. The CDR3 sequence is CASSSAQGTDTQYF. CDR3 coding DNA: TGCGCCAGCAGCTCCGCGCAGGGCACAGATACGCAGTATTTT.

The table lists this clonotype with a few counts. Mismatch with germline at one junction end may stem from a read error. The gene calls are TRBV7-9 and TRBJ2-6, with D tentatively TRBD1 (5 bases). CDR1 and CDR2 (germline): SEHNR, FQNEAQ (reference sequence). The CDR3 contains 15 residues. The CDR3 here is CASRTPGAGANVLTF. CDR3 DNA sequence: TGTGCCAGCAGAACACCAGGAGCTGGGGCCAATGTCCTGACTTTC. The full variable domain, its missing parts supplied by reference TRBV7-9 and TRBJ2-6, is DTGVSQNPRHKITKRGQNVTFRCDPISEHNRLYWYRQTLGQGPEFLTYFQNEAQLEKSRLLSDRFSAERPKGSFSTLEIQRTEQGDSAMYLCASRTPGAGANVLTFGAGSRLTVL.

The gene calls are TRBV6-5 and TRBJ2-3; tentatively, D is TRBD1 or TRBD2 (7 bases each). This CDR3 comprises 15 residues. V was pared by 4 bases and J by 3 bases, with 14 bases between. Germline V gives CDR1 MNHEY, CDR2 SVGAGI. CDR3 nucleotide sequence: TGTGCCAGCAGTTGGGGGGGGACAGTTACAGATACGCAGTATTTT. It codes for CASSWGGTVTDTQYF.

Worth noting for this clonotype: A clone one base away is much larger, so this may be a read error. The rearrangement uses TRBV7-9 and TRBJ1-1; D is possibly TRBD1 (6 bases). V was pared by 7 bases and J by 1 base, with 13 bases between. The germline CDR1 and CDR2 sequences are SEHNR and FQNEAQ (reference sequence). The CDR3 sequence is 14 residues long. The CDR3: CASKTGTGNTEAFF. Here the CDR3 DNA reads TGTGCCAGCAAAACAGGGACGGGGAACACTGAAGCTTTCTTT. The whole variable domain, filled in from reference TRBV7-9 and TRBJ1-1, reads DTGVSQNPRHKITKRGQNVTFRCDPISEHNRLYWYRQTLGQGPEFLTYFQNEAQLEKSRLLSDRFSAERPKGSFSTLEIQRTEQGDSAMYLCASKTGTGNTEAFFGQGTRLTVV.

This clonotype was recorded a few times. The chain's CDR3 is CASSQESRRQGQYTF. The CDR3 coding sequence is TGCGCCAGCAGCCAAGAATCCCGACGACAGGGTCAGTACACCTTC. V and J are TRBV4-1 and TRBJ1-2, with 7 bases matching TRBD1. Trimming removed 0 bases from V and 11 bases from J; junction bases left unmatched: 12. The CDR3 length is 15 residues. From germline, CDR1 is MGHRA and CDR2 YSYEKL.

This clonotype was detected many times. The CDR3 is CASNRGSQPQHF. CDR3 nucleotides: TGTGCCAGCAACAGGGGGAGTCAGCCCCAGCATTTT. This chain uses TRBV2 with TRBJ1-5; TRBD1 aligns across 8 bases. The CDR3 length is 12 residues. J lost 6 bases, V lost 7 bases, and 2 bases had no gene match. Germline V gene sequence: CDR1 SNHLY, CDR2 FYNNEI.

In this sample, this clonotype turned up many times. The chain joins TRBV12-3 or TRBV12-4 to TRBJ1-5; no clear D gene. The V end was cut by 6 bases, the J end by 3 bases, with 12 bases between. There are 14 residues in the CDR3. The CDR3 spells CASRMGSYNQPQHF. The CDR3 DNA follows: TGTGCCAGCAGGATGGGCAGCTACAATCAGCCCCAGCATTTT.